The 17 T cell receptor beta chains below all came from one sample that was sequenced in a study of human T cells and chemical hapten exposure. Time point described: patch test 2, 6 weeks after DPC sensitization. Specified treatment: therapeutic diphenylcyclopropenone sensitization with weekly scalp DPC. TCRdb passed the RACE reads through MiXCR, listing each CDR3 protein once. The repertoire includes about 40,000 distinct CDR3 sequences, over 3% of them detected once, and about 6.7% sits in the top ten. Specimen: whole blood, collected in connection with sensitization to the hapten diphenylcyclopropenone (DPC). The receptors were gathered from a man aged 35 to 55 with alopecia areata. Some clones in this sample may be carry-over from other donors' samples.

This clonotype was seen at least ten times. This rearrangement joins TRBV5-1 to TRBJ1-4; D not certain. The CDR3 sequence is 15 residues long. Per germline, CDR1 SGHRS and CDR2 YFSETQ. The ends were cut back, 3 bases at V and 3 bases at J, with 12 bases in the middle. The CDR3 DNA follows: TGCGCCAGCAGCTCTCACACTGAGGCTAATGAAAAACTGTTTTTT. Protein sequence: CASSSHTEANEKLFF.

This clonotype was observed many times. This chain joins TRBV5-6 and TRBJ1-2, with D uncertain. From germline, CDR1 is SGHDT and CDR2 YYEEEE. V was clipped by 4 bases and J by 5 bases, with 12 bases between them. CDR3 length: 13 amino acids. The CDR3 is CASSPGRGYGYTF. In DNA form, the CDR3 reads TGTGCCAGCAGCCCGGGGAGAGGGTATGGCTACACCTTC.

The chain couples TRBV7-9 to TRBJ2-3, with D perhaps matching TRBD2 (6 bases). CDR1 is SEHNR and CDR2 is FQNEAQ in the germline V gene (reference sequence). The CDR3 consists of 15 residues. V lost 6 bases and J lost 2, with 15 bases in between. The CDR3 bases are TGTGCCAGCAGTTTAAAAACGGGGGTCACAGATACGCAGTATTTT. It encodes CASSLKTGVTDTQYF. The whole variable domain, filled in from reference TRBV7-9 and TRBJ2-3, reads DTGVSQNPRHKITKRGQNVTFRCDPISEHNRLYWYRQTLGQGPEFLTYFQNEAQLEKSRLLSDRFSAERPKGSFSTLEIQRTEQGDSAMYLCASSLKTGVTDTQYFGPGTRLTVL.

This clonotype appeared many times. The chain is built from TRBV12-3 or TRBV12-4 and TRBJ2-5, with TRBD1 matching 7 bases. Germline trimming cut 6 bases from V and 5 bases from J; bases unmatched to any gene: 9. CDR3 length: 14 residues. The CDR3 DNA follows: TGTGCCAGCAGAGTACAGGGGCCCAAGGAGACCCAGTACTTC. Its translation is CASRVQGPKETQYF.

There are many counts of this clonotype. This rearrangement joins TRBV6-2 or TRBV6-3 to TRBJ1-5, with D possibly matching TRBD1 (6 bases). V lost 5 bases, J lost 1 base, and 15 bases lay in between. From germline, CDR1 is MNHEY and CDR2 SVGEGT. The CDR3 consists of 16 residues. The CDR3 nucleotides are TGTGCCAGCAGTCGTTTACAGGGCACGAGCAATCAGCCCCAGCATTTT. Its translation is CASSRLQGTSNQPQHF.

This clonotype was picked up a small number of times. V is TRBV4-1 and J is TRBJ1-4, with D perhaps matching TRBD1 (5 bases). From germline, CDR1 is MGHRA and CDR2 YSYEKL. The CDR3 consists of 16 residues. V lost 2 bases and J 7 bases, leaving 17 bases between the germline ends. The CDR3 spells CASSQLTAAAPEKLFF. CDR3 nucleotide sequence: TGCGCCAGCAGCCAATTGACAGCCGCAGCACCTGAAAAACTGTTTTTT.

With respect to this clonotype: A read error is possible here, since a much larger clone lies one base away. This chain joins TRBV4-1 and TRBJ1-5; D is undetermined. Looked up from germline, CDR1 is MGHRA and CDR2 is YSYEKL. V lost 0 bases and J lost 12, with 15 bases in between. The CDR3 extends over 14 amino acids. CDR3 DNA sequence: TGCGCCAGCAGCCAAGACCTCTATCTTCGGCGCCAGCATTTT. It specifies CASSQDLYLRRQHF.

The V gene is TRBV10-3, the J gene TRBJ1-2; D is unclear. V was pared by 0 bases and J by 5 bases, with 7 bases between. CDR3 length: 13 amino acids. Germline V gives CDR1 ENHRY, CDR2 SYGVKD. The CDR3 reads CAISESMNYGYTF. The CDR3 bases are TGTGCCATCAGTGAGTCGATGAATTATGGCTACACCTTC.

This chain uses TRBV19 with TRBJ2-1, with 12 bases lining up with TRBD1. V shed 1 base, J shed 7 bases, and the junction held 5 bases outside the gene matches. Germline V gene sequence: CDR1 LNHDA, CDR2 SQIVND (reference sequence). The CDR3 covers 16 residues. The CDR3 nucleotides read TGTGCCAGTAGTATAGCCGGGACAGGGGGCTTAAATGAGCAGTTCTTC. Translating it yields CASSIAGTGGLNEQFF.

This clonotype has at least ten counts. The CDR3 loop is CASSQARRGEETQYF. The CDR3 nucleotides read TGCGCCAGCAGCCAAGCAAGAAGGGGAGAAGAGACCCAGTACTTC. The chain has TRBV4-1 and TRBJ2-5, with D perhaps being TRBD1 or TRBD2 (5 bases each). Germline V gene sequence: CDR1 MGHRA, CDR2 YSYEKL. The V end lost 1 base, the J end lost 3 bases, and 12 bases lay between the germline ends. This CDR3 has 15 residues.

This clonotype was detected ten times or more. This chain links TRBV2 with TRBJ2-4; TRBD2 matches 9 bases. V lost 8 bases, J lost 0 bases, and 11 bases stayed unmatched. Germline V lookup: CDR1 SNHLY, CDR2 FYNNEI. The CDR3 loop spans 17 amino acids. The CDR3 sequence: CASWTPTSGLAKNIQYF. The CDR3 DNA reads TGTGCCAGCTGGACTCCGACTAGCGGCCTAGCCAAAAACATTCAGTACTTC.

This clonotype was recorded at least ten times. The CDR3 DNA sequence: TGTGCCAGCAACTCGCGTGAGGGGCATGGCTACACCTTC. Its translation: CASNSREGHGYTF. This sequence joins TRBV6-6 and TRBJ1-2, with a possible D match to TRBD1 (5 bases). The germline V gene encodes CDR1 MNHNY and CDR2 SVGAGI (reference sequence). V was cut by 7 bases and J by 6 bases, with 15 bases left in between. The CDR3 sequence is 13 residues long.

There are many counts of this clonotype. The gene calls are TRBV28 and TRBJ2-1; D might be TRBD1 (6 bases). Between the trimmed V and J ends, which lost 3 bases and 6 bases, there was a span of 12 bases. Germline-derived CDR1 and CDR2 are MDHEN and SYDVKM. The CDR3 is made up of 14 amino acids. CDR3 sequence reads: CASSFLVQGNEQFF. The CDR3 DNA is TGTGCCAGCAGTTTCCTCGTACAGGGCAATGAGCAGTTCTTC.

There are many counts of this clonotype. The J gene is TRBJ1-1, the V gene TRBV24-1; the match to TRBD1 covers 10 bases. The CDR3 runs to 13 residues. V trimming: 2 bases; J trimming: 8 bases; junction bases outside the gene matches: 1. CDR1 is KGHDR and CDR2 is SFDVKD in the germline V gene. The CDR3: CATSDSTGGEAFF. The CDR3 bases are TGTGCCACCAGTGATTCGACAGGGGGCGAAGCTTTCTTT.

The CDR3 spells CASSDVFYGGELFF. Written as DNA, the CDR3 is TGTGCCAGCAGTGATGTCTTCTATGGCGGGGAGCTGTTTTTT. This chain connects TRBV6-1 to TRBJ2-2, with D unresolved. The ends were cut back, 3 bases at V and 7 bases at J, with 12 bases in the middle. The CDR3 runs 14 residues. In germline, CDR1 is MNHNS, CDR2 SASEGT.

V and J are TRBV2 and TRBJ1-4; 7 positions match TRBD1. V lost 6 bases, J lost 7 bases, and 8 bases stayed unmatched. CDR1 and CDR2 (germline): SNHLY, FYNNEI. The CDR3 contains 14 residues. This chain's CDR3 is CASRAGTVLEKLFF. CDR3 DNA: TGTGCCAGCAGGGCTGGGACAGTCCTTGAAAAACTGTTTTTT. Looking up the rest from reference TRBV2 and TRBJ1-4 gives the full variable domain: EPEVTQTPSHQVTQMGQEVILRCVPISNHLYFYWYRQILGQKVEFLVSFYNNEISEKSEIFDDQFSVERPDGSNFTLKIRSTKLEDSAMYFCASRAGTVLEKLFFGSGTQLSVL.

V gene TRBV29-1 combines with J gene TRBJ2-2; TRBD2 aligns across 10 bases. The CDR3 sequence is 14 residues long. Germline CDR1 SQVTM, CDR2 ANQGSEA. The V segment lost 3 bases and the J segment 5 bases; nucleotides outside the gene matches: 3. The CDR3 DNA reads as TGCAGCGTTGAGGCTAGCGGGAGAACCGGGGAGCTGTTTTTT. It yields the protein CSVEASGRTGELFF.